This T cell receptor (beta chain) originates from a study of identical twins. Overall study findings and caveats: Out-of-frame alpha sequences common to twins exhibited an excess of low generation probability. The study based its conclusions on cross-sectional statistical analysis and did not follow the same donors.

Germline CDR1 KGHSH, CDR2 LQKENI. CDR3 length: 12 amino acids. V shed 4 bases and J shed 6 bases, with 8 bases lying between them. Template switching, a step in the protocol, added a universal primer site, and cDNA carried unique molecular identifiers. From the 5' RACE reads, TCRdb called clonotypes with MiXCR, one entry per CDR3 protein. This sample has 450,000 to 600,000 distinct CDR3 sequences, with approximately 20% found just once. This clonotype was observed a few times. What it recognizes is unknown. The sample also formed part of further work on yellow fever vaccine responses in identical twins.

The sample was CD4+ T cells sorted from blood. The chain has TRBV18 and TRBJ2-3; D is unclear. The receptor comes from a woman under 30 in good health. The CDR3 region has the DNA TGTGCCAGCTCACAGTTGTCGGATACGCAGTATTTT. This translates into CASSQLSDTQYF.